These 22 T cell receptor beta chains came from one sample sequenced in a study of response to subunit inactivated influenza vaccine. TCRdb re-called the RT-PCR reads with MiXCR, one entry per CDR3 protein. The data show fewer than 550,000 distinct CDR3 sequences, around 25% seen once. This sample comprised CD4+ T cells sorted from PBMCs, obtained 5 to 6 days after vaccination. These receptors were collected from a middle-aged man who received an inactivated influenza vaccine.

This rearrangement joins TRBV10-3 to TRBJ2-3, with D uncertain. This CDR3 contains 13 residues. V dropped 0 bases and J dropped 6 bases, with 7 bases sitting between them. CDR1 is ENHRY, CDR2 SYGVKD, per germline. The CDR3: CAISESKEDTQYF. The CDR3 DNA is TGTGCCATCAGTGAGTCTAAGGAGGATACGCAGTATTTT.

CDR3 nucleotide sequence: TGCAGCGTTAACGACGGGGGGCGAGGGTACAATGAGCAGTTCTTC. This codes for CSVNDGGRGYNEQFF. This sequence joins TRBV29-1 and TRBJ2-1, with D perhaps TRBD2 (7 bases). V was cut by 5 bases and J by 4 bases, with 18 bases left in between. This CDR3 comprises 15 residues. CDR1 SQVTM and CDR2 ANQGSEA come from the germline V gene.

The chain combines TRBV20-1 with TRBJ2-1; 8 bases match TRBD2. Trimming at V came to 6 bases and at J to 3 bases, leaving 10 bases not matched to a gene. Per the germline V gene, CDR1 is DFQATT and CDR2 is SNEGSKA (reference sequence). This CDR3 region has 15 residues. The CDR3 region is CSAPLGLGSYNEQFF. The DNA for the CDR3 is TGCAGTGCCCCGTTGGGACTAGGCAGCTACAATGAGCAGTTCTTC.

This chain links TRBV24-1 with TRBJ2-1; 10 positions agree with TRBD1. V lost 5 bases to trimming and J lost 1 base; unmatched junction nucleotides: 7. The germline CDR1 and CDR2 sequences are KGHDR and SFDVKD. The CDR3 length is 17 residues. The chain's CDR3 is CATSARDRGLSYNEQFF. CDR3 DNA: TGTGCCACCAGTGCCCGGGACAGGGGATTATCCTACAATGAGCAGTTCTTC.

This clonotype was picked up a small number of times. The rearrangement uses TRBV5-1 and TRBJ2-7; 10 bases line up with TRBD1. V shed 5 bases and J 5 bases; nucleotides not matched to a gene: 7. Germline-derived CDR1 and CDR2 are SGHRS and YFSETQ. The CDR3 length is 14 residues. CDR3: CASSLGTGDHEQYF. DNA of the CDR3: TGCGCCAGCAGTCTCGGGACAGGGGACCACGAGCAGTACTTC. The full variable domain, completed using reference TRBV5-1 and TRBJ2-7, is KAGVTQTPRYLIKTRGQQVTLSCSPISGHRSVSWYQQTPGQGLQFLFEYFSETQRNKGNFPGRFSGRQFSNSRSEMNVSTLELGDSALYLCASSLGTGDHEQYFGPGTRLTVT.

This clonotype has just a few counts. The CDR3 protein is CSAGRIGATEAFF. The DNA for the CDR3 is TGCAGCGCTGGCCGTATCGGGGCCACTGAAGCTTTCTTT. The gene calls are TRBV29-1 and TRBJ1-1; the D gene is possibly TRBD1 (5 bases). The germline V gene encodes CDR1 SQVTM and CDR2 ANQGSEA. The CDR3 is 13 residues long. Trimming removed 7 bases from V and 4 bases from J, with 16 bases in between.

This clonotype was counted many times. The chain couples TRBV4-3 to TRBJ2-1; the match to TRBD2 covers 9 bases. Trimming at V came to 1 base and at J to 1 base, leaving 5 bases not matched to a gene. Per germline, CDR1 LGHNA and CDR2 YSLEER. This CDR3 has 17 residues. The CDR3 protein is CASSQVLAGYSYNEQFF. CDR3 nucleotides: TGCGCCAGCAGCCAAGTTCTAGCGGGATATTCCTACAATGAGCAGTTCTTC.

The chain joins TRBV20-1 to TRBJ1-5; unclear D gene. Germline V gene data show CDR1 as DFQATT and CDR2 as SNEGSKA (reference sequence). V was clipped by 6 bases and J by 0 bases, with 12 bases between them. There are 14 residues in the CDR3. The CDR3 DNA is TGCAGTGCCAAGGACCGGGTTAGCAATCAGCCCCAGCATTTT. Its protein is CSAKDRVSNQPQHF.

The chain is built from TRBV11-2 and TRBJ1-2, with D tentatively TRBD1 (5 bases). Deletions cut 6 bases from V and 6 bases from J, with 14 bases between. Germline V CDR1 and CDR2: SGHAT, FQNNGV. The CDR3 has 13 amino acids. CDR3 DNA sequence: TGTGCCAGCAGTCAAGACAGAAACAATGGCTACACCTTC. This translates into CASSQDRNNGYTF.

This clonotype was seen more than once but under ten times. This chain uses TRBV20-1 with TRBJ2-4; D might be TRBD1 (6 bases). Germline CDR1 DFQATT, CDR2 SNEGSKA (reference sequence). The CDR3 length is 20 residues. V shed 3 bases and J shed 0 bases, with 27 bases lying between them. The CDR3 spells CSARTLRQAEYGIAKNIQYF. The CDR3 DNA follows: TGCAGTGCTAGGACGTTGAGACAGGCCGAGTACGGAATAGCCAAAAACATTCAGTACTTC.

The rearrangement links TRBV5-1 to TRBJ2-2, with D perhaps TRBD1 (5 bases). The CDR3 has 16 amino acids. Germline V lookup: CDR1 SGHRS, CDR2 YFSETQ. V shed 0 bases and J shed 4 bases, with 13 bases lying between them. CDR3 sequence: CASSLDPHRGTGELFF. The CDR3 DNA follows: TGCGCCAGCAGCTTGGATCCGCATAGGGGCACCGGGGAGCTGTTTTTT. Filled out from reference TRBV5-1 and TRBJ2-2, the complete variable domain reads KAGVTQTPRYLIKTRGQQVTLSCSPISGHRSVSWYQQTPGQGLQFLFEYFSETQRNKGNFPGRFSGRQFSNSRSEMNVSTLELGDSALYLCASSLDPHRGTGELFFGEGSRLTVL.

The chain carries TRBV20-1 and TRBJ2-3; D might be TRBD2 (5 bases). Germline CDR1 and CDR2: DFQATT and SNEGSKA (reference sequence). Between the trimmed V and J ends, which lost 5 bases and 7 bases, there was a span of 19 bases. This CDR3 region has 14 residues. CDR3 sequence (DNA): TGCAGTGCTCATAGCGCCTGGGAAGCGAATACGCAGTATTTT. Translating gives CSAHSAWEANTQYF.

V gene TRBV5-1 combines with J gene TRBJ2-6; D unresolved. Germline V gene data show CDR1 as SGHRS and CDR2 as YFSETQ. The CDR3 has 14 residues. Trimming removed 1 base from V and 2 bases from J, with 4 bases in between. The CDR3 bases are TGCGCCAGCAGCTTGAGTGCTGGGGCCAACGTCCTGACTTTC. Translation: CASSLSAGANVLTF.

V usage is TRBV14 and J usage is TRBJ2-7; 11 nucleotides align to TRBD2. V lost 3 bases, J lost 3 bases, and 7 bases stayed unmatched. The CDR3 is made up of 16 amino acids. The V gene's germline CDR1 is SGHDN and CDR2 FVKESK. This CDR3 is CASSQRVGTSGYEQYF. In nucleotides, the CDR3 is TGTGCCAGCAGCCAGAGAGTCGGGACTAGCGGCTACGAGCAGTACTTC.

This clonotype has only a few counts. V gene TRBV12-3 or TRBV12-4 combines with J gene TRBJ1-5; D unresolved. The CDR3 is 12 amino acids. Trimming removed 3 bases from V and 3 bases from J, with 3 bases in between. Here the CDR3 DNA reads TGTGCCAGCAGTTTTGACAATCAGCCCCAGCATTTT. This encodes CASSFDNQPQHF.

This clonotype was recorded many times. The J gene is TRBJ2-2, the V gene TRBV4-2, with a weak D call TRBD2 (5 bases). V was cut by 0 bases and J by 13 bases, with 15 bases left in between. The CDR3 loop spans 14 amino acids. From germline, CDR1 is LGHNA and CDR2 YNFKEQ. The CDR3 nucleotides are TGTGCCAGCAGCCAAGATCGGGGTCCGGTAGGGCTGTTTTTT. Translating it yields CASSQDRGPVGLFF.

This chain connects TRBV18 to TRBJ2-4; D is unresolved. This CDR3 has 11 residues. CDR1 KGHSH and CDR2 LQKENI come from the germline V gene. Trimming removed 8 bases from V and 10 bases from J, with 12 bases in between. The CDR3 loop reads CASAVEIIQYF. CDR3 sequence (DNA): TGTGCCAGCGCCGTTGAAATTATTCAGTACTTC.

The chain employs TRBV24-1 and TRBJ2-3, with a possible D match to TRBD2 (5 bases). Germline values: CDR1 KGHDR, CDR2 SFDVKD. V gave up 1 base and J gave up 0 bases, with 10 bases separating them. The CDR3 is made up of 16 amino acids. CDR3 bases: TGTGCCACCAGTGATTTAGACTACCCTAGCACAGATACGCAGTATTTT. As protein: CATSDLDYPSTDTQYF.

The chain links TRBV4-2 to TRBJ2-3, with 7 positions matching TRBD2. This CDR3 contains 17 residues. The V segment lost 0 bases and the J segment 5 bases; nucleotides outside the gene matches: 11. Germline-derived CDR1 and CDR2 are LGHNA and YNFKEQ. CDR3 sequence (DNA): TGTGCCAGCAGCCAAGATATAAATGCGGGAGCGCAAGATACGCAGTATTTT. Protein sequence: CASSQDINAGAQDTQYF.

V and J are TRBV10-3 and TRBJ2-2; D gene ambiguous. This CDR3 is built from 14 residues. The V gene lost 5 bases and the J gene lost 2 bases, with 9 bases spanning the gap. CDR1 is ENHRY and CDR2 is SYGVKD in the germline V gene. The DNA for the CDR3 is TGTGCCATCAGTAATGACGCCAACACCGGGGAGCTGTTTTTT. It translates to CAISNDANTGELFF.

The chain uses TRBV6-5 and TRBJ2-7; TRBD1 aligns across 7 bases. Unmatched junction bases numbered 3, after V lost 3 bases and J lost 4 bases. The CDR3 consists of 13 residues. CDR1 is MNHEY, CDR2 SVGAGI, per germline. DNA for the CDR3: TGTGCCAGCAGTTATGTGACAGGGTACGAGCAGTACTTC. Its protein is CASSYVTGYEQYF.

This sequence joins TRBV6-2 or TRBV6-3 and TRBJ2-7; TRBD1 matches at 9 bases. The junction had 10 bases not matched to a gene; V was cut back by 8 bases and J by 2 bases. The CDR3 is made up of 15 amino acids. The germline V gene encodes CDR1 MNHEY and CDR2 SVGEGT. The chain's CDR3 is CASGTQGAIPYEQYF. In DNA form, the CDR3 reads TGTGCCAGCGGTACACAGGGGGCGATTCCCTACGAGCAGTACTTC.